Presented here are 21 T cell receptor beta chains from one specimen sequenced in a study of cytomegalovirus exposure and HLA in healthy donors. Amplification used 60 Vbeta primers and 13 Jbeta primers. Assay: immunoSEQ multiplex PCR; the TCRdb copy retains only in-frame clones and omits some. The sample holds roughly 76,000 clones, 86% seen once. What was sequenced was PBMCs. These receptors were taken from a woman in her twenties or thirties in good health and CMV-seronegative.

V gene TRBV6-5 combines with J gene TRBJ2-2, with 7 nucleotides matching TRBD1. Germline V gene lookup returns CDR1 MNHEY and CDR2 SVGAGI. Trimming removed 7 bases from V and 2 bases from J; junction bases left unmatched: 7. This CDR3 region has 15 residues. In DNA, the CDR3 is TGTGCCAGCAAAAGACAGGGACGCAACACCGGGGAGCTGTTTTTT. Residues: CASKRQGRNTGELFF.

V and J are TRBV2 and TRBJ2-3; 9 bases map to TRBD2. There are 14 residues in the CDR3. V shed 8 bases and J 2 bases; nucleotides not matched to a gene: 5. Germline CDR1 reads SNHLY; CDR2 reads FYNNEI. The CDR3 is CASHLAGDTDTQYF. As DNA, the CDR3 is TGTGCCAGCCATTTAGCGGGGGACACAGATACGCAGTATTTT.

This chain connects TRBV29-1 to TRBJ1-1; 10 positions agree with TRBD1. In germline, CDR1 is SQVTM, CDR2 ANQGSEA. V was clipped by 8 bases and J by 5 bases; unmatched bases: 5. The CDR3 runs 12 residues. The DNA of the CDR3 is TGCAGCACTGACAGGGGGCCGACTGAAGCTTTCTTT. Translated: CSTDRGPTEAFF.

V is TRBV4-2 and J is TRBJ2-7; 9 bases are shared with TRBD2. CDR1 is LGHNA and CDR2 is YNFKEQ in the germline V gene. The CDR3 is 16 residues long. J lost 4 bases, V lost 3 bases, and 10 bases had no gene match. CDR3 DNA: TGTGCCAGCAGCCAGGGCCTTAGCGGGAGAGTTTACGAGCAGTACTTC. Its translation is CASSQGLSGRVYEQYF.

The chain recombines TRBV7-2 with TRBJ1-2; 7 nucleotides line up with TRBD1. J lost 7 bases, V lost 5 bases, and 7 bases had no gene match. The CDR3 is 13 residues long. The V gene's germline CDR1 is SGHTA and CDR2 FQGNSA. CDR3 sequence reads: CASSQEGALGYTF. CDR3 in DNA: TGTGCCAGCAGCCAAGAGGGGGCGCTTGGCTACACCTTC.

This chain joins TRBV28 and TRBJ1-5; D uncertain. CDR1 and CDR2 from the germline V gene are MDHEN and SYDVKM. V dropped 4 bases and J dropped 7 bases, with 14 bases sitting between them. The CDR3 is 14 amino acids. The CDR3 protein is CASSSHPSGQPQHF. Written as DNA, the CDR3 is TGTGCCAGCAGTTCTCACCCCTCCGGGCAGCCCCAGCATTTT.

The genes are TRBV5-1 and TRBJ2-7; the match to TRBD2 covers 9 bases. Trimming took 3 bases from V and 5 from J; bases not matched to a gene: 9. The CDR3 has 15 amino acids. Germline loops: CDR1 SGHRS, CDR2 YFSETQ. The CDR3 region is CASSWASGVGDEQYF. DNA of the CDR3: TGCGCCAGCAGCTGGGCTAGCGGGGTGGGTGACGAGCAGTACTTC.

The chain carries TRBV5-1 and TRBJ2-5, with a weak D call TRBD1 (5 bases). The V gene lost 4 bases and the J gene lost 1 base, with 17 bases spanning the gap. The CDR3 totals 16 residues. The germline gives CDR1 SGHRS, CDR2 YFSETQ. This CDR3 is CASSRSGGAIQETQYF. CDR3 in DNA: TGCGCCAGCAGCCGCTCGGGTGGGGCTATCCAAGAGACCCAGTACTTC. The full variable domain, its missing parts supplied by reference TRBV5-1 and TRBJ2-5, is KAGVTQTPRYLIKTRGQQVTLSCSPISGHRSVSWYQQTPGQGLQFLFEYFSETQRNKGNFPGRFSGRQFSNSRSEMNVSTLELGDSALYLCASSRSGGAIQETQYFGPGTRLLVL.

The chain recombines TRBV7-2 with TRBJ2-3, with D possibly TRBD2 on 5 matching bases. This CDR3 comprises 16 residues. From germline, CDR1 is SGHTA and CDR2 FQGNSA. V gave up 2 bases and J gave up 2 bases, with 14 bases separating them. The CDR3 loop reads CASSLMALANTDTQYF. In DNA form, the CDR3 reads TGTGCCAGCAGCTTAATGGCTCTAGCAAACACAGATACGCAGTATTTT.

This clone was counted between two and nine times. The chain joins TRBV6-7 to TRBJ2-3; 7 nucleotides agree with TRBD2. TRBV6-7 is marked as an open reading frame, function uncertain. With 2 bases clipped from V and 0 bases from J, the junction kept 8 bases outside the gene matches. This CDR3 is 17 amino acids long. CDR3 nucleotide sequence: TGTGCCAGCAGTTACGGGCGCGGGGGATCTAGCACAGATACGCAGTATTTT. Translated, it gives CASSYGRGGSSTDTQYF.

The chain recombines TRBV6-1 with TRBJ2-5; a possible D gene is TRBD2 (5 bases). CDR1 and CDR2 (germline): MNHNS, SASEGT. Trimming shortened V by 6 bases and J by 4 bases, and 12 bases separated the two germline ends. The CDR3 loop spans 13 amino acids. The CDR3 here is CASRDLNRETQYF. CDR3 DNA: TGTGCCAGCAGGGACTTAAACAGAGAGACCCAGTACTTC.

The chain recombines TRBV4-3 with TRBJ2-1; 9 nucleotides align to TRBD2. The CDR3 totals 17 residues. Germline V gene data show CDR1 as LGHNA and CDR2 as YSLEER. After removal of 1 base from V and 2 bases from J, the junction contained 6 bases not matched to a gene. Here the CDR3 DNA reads TGCGCCAGCAGCCAAGTTTTGGGGACTAGCCCCTACAATGAGCAGTTCTTC. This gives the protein CASSQVLGTSPYNEQFF.

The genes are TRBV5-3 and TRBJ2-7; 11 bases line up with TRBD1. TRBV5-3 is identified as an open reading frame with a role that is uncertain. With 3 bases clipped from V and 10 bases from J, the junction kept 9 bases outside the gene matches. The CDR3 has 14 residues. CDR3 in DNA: TGTGCCAGAAGCTCTGCCGGGACAGGGGGTACCCAGTACTTC. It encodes CARSSAGTGGTQYF.

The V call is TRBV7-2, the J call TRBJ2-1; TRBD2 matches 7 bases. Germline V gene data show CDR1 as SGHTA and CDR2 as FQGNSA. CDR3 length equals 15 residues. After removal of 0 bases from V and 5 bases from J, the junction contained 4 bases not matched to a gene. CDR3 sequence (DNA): TGTGCCAGCAGCTTAGCGGGAGGGAGGCACAATGAGCAGTTCTTC. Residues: CASSLAGGRHNEQFF.

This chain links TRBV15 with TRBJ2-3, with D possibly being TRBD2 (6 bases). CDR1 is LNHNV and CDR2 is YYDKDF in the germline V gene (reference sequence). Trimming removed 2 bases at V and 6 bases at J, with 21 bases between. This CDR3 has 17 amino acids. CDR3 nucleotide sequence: TGTGCCACCAGCAGATCCAGAGGTACAGCGGAGGGGGATACGCAGTATTTT. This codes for CATSRSRGTAEGDTQYF.

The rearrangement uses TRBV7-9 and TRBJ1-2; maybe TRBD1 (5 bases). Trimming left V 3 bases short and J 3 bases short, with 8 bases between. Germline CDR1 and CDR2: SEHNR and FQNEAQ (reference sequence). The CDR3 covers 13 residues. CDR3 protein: CASSFGGDYGYTF. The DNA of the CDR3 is TGTGCCAGCAGCTTTGGGGGGGACTATGGCTACACCTTC.

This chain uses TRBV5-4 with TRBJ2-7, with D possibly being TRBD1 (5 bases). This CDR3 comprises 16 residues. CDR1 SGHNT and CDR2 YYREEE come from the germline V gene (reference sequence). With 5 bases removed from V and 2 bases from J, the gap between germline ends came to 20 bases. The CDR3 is CASSPDPQGIAYEQYF. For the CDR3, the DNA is TGTGCCAGCAGTCCTGATCCCCAGGGAATCGCCTACGAGCAGTACTTC.

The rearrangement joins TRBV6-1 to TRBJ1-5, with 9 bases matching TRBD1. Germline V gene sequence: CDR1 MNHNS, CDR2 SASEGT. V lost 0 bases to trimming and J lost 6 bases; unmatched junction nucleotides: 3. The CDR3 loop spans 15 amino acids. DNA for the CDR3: TGTGCCAGCAGTGAAGCCGGGACAGGGAGTCAGCCCCAGCATTTT. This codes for CASSEAGTGSQPQHF.

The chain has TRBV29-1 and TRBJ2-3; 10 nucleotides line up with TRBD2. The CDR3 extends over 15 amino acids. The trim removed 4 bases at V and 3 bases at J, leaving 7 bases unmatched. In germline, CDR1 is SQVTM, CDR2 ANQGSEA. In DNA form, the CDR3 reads TGCAGCGTTGCAGGACTAGCGGTGGGGACAGATACGCAGTATTTT. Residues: CSVAGLAVGTDTQYF.

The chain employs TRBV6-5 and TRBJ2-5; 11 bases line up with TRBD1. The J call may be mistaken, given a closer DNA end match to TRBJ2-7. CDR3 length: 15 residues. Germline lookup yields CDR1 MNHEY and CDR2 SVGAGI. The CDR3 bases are TGTGCCAGCAGCAAAGGACAGGGGGCCTCCTACGAGCAGTACTTC. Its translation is CASSKGQGASYEQYF.

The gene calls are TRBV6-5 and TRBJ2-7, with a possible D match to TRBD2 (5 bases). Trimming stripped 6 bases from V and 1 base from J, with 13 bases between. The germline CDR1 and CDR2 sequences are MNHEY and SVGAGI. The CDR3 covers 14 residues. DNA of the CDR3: TGTGCCAGCAGCCTTAGCGTTTATTCCTACGAGCAGTACTTC. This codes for CASSLSVYSYEQYF.